A single sample is the source of the 20 T cell receptor beta chains below, sequenced in a study of T cells in Graves' hyperthyroidism and ophthalmopathy. Researchers took RNA transcripts and amplified the TCR beta CDR3 regions from them. During a first-round RT-PCR of the TCR CDR3, the HTBI primer set was used. A single record per CDR3 protein comes from TCRdb applying MiXCR to the multiplex PCR reads. Of a few hundred thousand distinct CDR3 sequences in the sample, approximately 16% were seen once. Material for sequencing was blood. The receptors were gathered from a woman aged 45 to 65 with Graves' hyperthyroidism that later progressed to Graves' ophthalmopathy.

This clonotype was counted ten times or more. The chain recombines TRBV7-9 with TRBJ1-2; 7 bases align to TRBD1. Losses at the gene ends were 5 bases for V and 1 base for J; bases not matched to a gene: 4. The CDR3 is 14 residues long. CDR1 is SEHNR, CDR2 FQNEAQ, per germline (reference sequence). CDR3 loop: CASSPGTVNYGYTF. CDR3 nucleotide sequence: TGTGCCAGCAGCCCGGGGACAGTTAACTATGGCTACACCTTC.

This clonotype was recorded at least ten times. J is TRBJ2-2 and V is TRBV19; 10 positions match TRBD1. The CDR3 loop spans 15 amino acids. Germline CDR1 is LNHDA and CDR2 is SQIVND (reference sequence). V shed 8 bases, J shed 1 base, and the junction held 4 bases outside the gene matches. CDR3 nucleotides: TGTGCCAGTCTAAGGGACAGGGGGAACACCGGGGAGCTGTTTTTT. This translates into CASLRDRGNTGELFF.

The chain is built from TRBV4-1 and TRBJ1-1; possibly TRBD1 for D (6 bases). Per germline, CDR1 MGHRA and CDR2 YSYEKL. Trimming cost V 0 bases and J 8 bases, with 10 bases left between them. This CDR3 is built from 13 residues. The CDR3 sequence: CASSQEEGVEAFF. DNA for the CDR3: TGCGCCAGCAGCCAAGAAGAGGGGGTGGAAGCTTTCTTT.

This clonotype was observed at least ten times. The rearrangement joins TRBV7-8 to TRBJ1-5; D not certain. The V gene's germline CDR1 is SGHVS and CDR2 FQNEAQ. The CDR3 is 12 amino acids. The germline V and J ends were trimmed by 2 bases and 5 bases, with 4 bases remaining between them. Written as DNA, the CDR3 is TGTGCCAGCAGCTTACCACATCAGCCCCAGCATTTT. The encoded protein is CASSLPHQPQHF. Based on the CDR3 plus reference TRBV7-8 and TRBJ1-5, the full variable domain is GAGVSQSPRYKVAKRGQDVALRCDPISGHVSLFWYQQALGQGPEFLTYFQNEAQLDKSGLPSDRFFAERPEGSVSTLKIQRTQQEDSAVYLCASSLPHQPQHFGDGTRLSIL.

CDR3 coding DNA: TGTGCCAGCAGCTATCTAGCGGGAGTGGTGGGCGAGCAGTACTTC. It is translated as CASSYLAGVVGEQYF. The chain recombines TRBV9 with TRBJ2-7, with 10 bases matching TRBD2. This CDR3 spans 15 amino acids. Per germline, CDR1 SGDLS and CDR2 YYNGEE. Trimming cost V 4 bases and J 6 bases; bases outside gene matches: 10.

Concerning this clonotype: A read error is possible here, since a much larger clone lies one base away. The chain recombines TRBV3-1 with TRBJ2-7; D tentatively fits TRBD1 or TRBD2 (6 bases each). Per germline, CDR1 LGHDT and CDR2 YNNKEL (reference sequence). The CDR3 consists of 13 residues. Trimming removed 4 bases at V and 9 bases at J, with 16 bases between. Written as DNA, the CDR3 is TGTGCCAGCAGCCCGGGCAGGGGAGGCGGGCAGTACTTC. This gives the protein CASSPGRGGGQYF.

This clonotype has at least ten counts. The chain recombines TRBV28 with TRBJ1-4, with unresolved D. CDR1 and CDR2 (germline): MDHEN, SYDVKM. CDR3 length: 11 residues. Trimming removed 5 bases at V and 8 bases at J, with 6 bases between. The CDR3 DNA is TGTGCCAGCAGTCTCCAGGAAAAACTGTTTTTT. It encodes CASSLQEKLFF.

This clonotype was recorded many times. The rearrangement joins TRBV30 to TRBJ1-1; maybe TRBD1 (5 bases). Trimming shortened V by 2 bases and J by 4 bases, and 11 bases separated the two germline ends. CDR3 length equals 13 residues. Germline assignment: CDR1 GTSNPN and CDR2 SVGIG (reference sequence). The CDR3 loop is CAWSTGLGTEAFF. CDR3 nucleotides: TGTGCCTGGAGTACAGGACTGGGCACTGAAGCTTTCTTT.

This clonotype was recorded many times. The chain uses TRBV3-1 and TRBJ1-4; no clear D. Germline CDR1 and CDR2: LGHDT and YNNKEL (reference sequence). The CDR3 loop spans 15 amino acids. V was shortened by 5 bases and J by 8 bases, with 18 bases between the two germline ends. CDR3 sequence: CASSFPGIEGEKLFF. The CDR3 region has the DNA TGTGCCAGCAGCTTCCCGGGGATCGAAGGGGAAAAACTGTTTTTT.

This clonotype was recorded many times. CDR3 in amino acids: CSVELDRNTEAFF. The CDR3 DNA is TGCAGCGTTGAACTGGACAGGAACACTGAAGCTTTCTTT. The chain is built from TRBV29-1 and TRBJ1-1, with a tentative D call TRBD1 (6 bases). Trimming pared 2 bases from V and 1 base from J, leaving 8 bases between. Germline CDR1 SQVTM, CDR2 ANQGSEA. There are 13 residues in the CDR3.

J is TRBJ2-2 and V is TRBV24-1, with D unresolved. Germline loops: CDR1 KGHDR, CDR2 SFDVKD. This CDR3 region has 14 residues. Trimming stripped 1 base from V and 5 bases from J, with 7 bases between. In DNA, the CDR3 is TGTGCCACCAGTGATTTAGAACTTACCGGGGAGCTGTTTTTT. Residues: CATSDLELTGELFF.

Ten or more counts support this clonotype. The gene calls are TRBV7-3 and TRBJ1-1, with D unresolved. The CDR3 is 16 residues long. CDR1 SGHTA and CDR2 FQGTGA come from the germline V gene. The V and J ends lost 1 base and 0 bases respectively, with 12 bases between them. The CDR3 sequence: CASSLNPPSLNTEAFF. The CDR3 DNA sequence: TGTGCCAGCAGCTTAAACCCTCCCTCATTGAACACTGAAGCTTTCTTT.

This clonotype was picked up many times. The genes are TRBV14 and TRBJ2-3; D is unresolved. Germline V gives CDR1 SGHDN, CDR2 FVKESK. The CDR3 is 13 amino acids. Trimming stripped 4 bases from V and 5 bases from J, with 10 bases between. The CDR3 DNA sequence: TGTGCCAGCAGCCGTCTACTCGGAGATACGCAGTATTTT. Translating gives CASSRLLGDTQYF. Supplemented by reference TRBV14 and TRBJ2-3, the full variable domain reads EAGVTQFPSHSVIEKGQTVTLRCDPISGHDNLYWYRRVMGKEIKFLLHFVKESKQDESGMPNNRFLAERTGGTYSTLKVQPAELEDSGVYFCASSRLLGDTQYFGPGTRLTVL.

This clonotype appeared many times. The V call is TRBV30, the J call TRBJ2-1; D gene uncertain. This CDR3 region has 13 residues. V lost 5 bases to trimming and J lost 6 bases, with 14 bases between them. Germline CDR1 and CDR2: GTSNPN and SVGIG (reference sequence). The CDR3 spells CAWDDLGFNEQFF. Here the CDR3 DNA reads TGTGCCTGGGACGACTTGGGCTTCAATGAGCAGTTCTTC.

On this clonotype: This may come from a read error, since a much larger clone is one base off. The chain employs TRBV12-3 or TRBV12-4 and TRBJ2-6; maybe TRBD1 (5 bases). The CDR3 has 13 residues. CDR3 coding DNA: TGTGCCAGCAGTACCTCTGGGGCCAACGTCCCGACTTTC. This sequence encodes CASSTSGANVPTF.

This clonotype was recorded at least ten times. The chain recombines TRBV28 with TRBJ1-2; D might be TRBD1 (6 bases). Germline V gene lookup returns CDR1 MDHEN and CDR2 SYDVKM. V was trimmed by 3 bases and J by 10 bases, leaving 12 bases between them. The CDR3 covers 12 residues. The CDR3, as DNA: TGTGCCAGCAGTTTCGGACAGAGAGACTACACCTTC. It yields the protein CASSFGQRDYTF.

Ten or more counts support this clonotype. The chain has TRBV6-1 and TRBJ1-1; 8 nucleotides agree with TRBD1. J gave up 5 bases and V 4 bases, and 6 bases lay outside the gene matches. Germline CDR1 MNHNS, CDR2 SASEGT. The CDR3 covers 14 residues. The CDR3 loop reads CASSAEQGVTEAFF. Written as DNA, the CDR3 is TGTGCCAGCAGTGCCGAACAGGGGGTAACTGAAGCTTTCTTT.

This clonotype was counted at least ten times. V and J are TRBV5-1 and TRBJ2-1; maybe TRBD1 (5 bases). This CDR3 contains 11 residues. Germline values: CDR1 SGHRS, CDR2 YFSETQ. V was shortened by 4 bases and J by 10 bases, with 9 bases between the two germline ends. CDR3 loop: CASSGQGEQFF. CDR3 in DNA: TGCGCCAGCAGCGGGCAGGGCGAGCAGTTCTTC.

The chain joins TRBV5-5 to TRBJ2-7, with TRBD2 matching over 8 bases. Looked up from germline, CDR1 is SGHKS and CDR2 is YYEKEE (reference sequence). V lost 6 bases to trimming and J lost 4 bases; unmatched junction nucleotides: 3. This CDR3 is 12 amino acids long. The chain's CDR3 is CASTTSEYEQYF. The DNA for the CDR3 is TGTGCCAGCACGACTAGCGAATACGAGCAGTACTTC.

The chain recombines TRBV30 with TRBJ1-4; D gene uncertain. The V gene's germline CDR1 is GTSNPN and CDR2 SVGIG (reference sequence). Trimming took 0 bases from V and 1 from J, leaving 6 bases between them. This CDR3 is built from 14 residues. CDR3 in amino acids: CAWSVQGTNEKLFF. In nucleotides, the CDR3 is TGTGCCTGGAGTGTACAAGGAACTAATGAAAAACTGTTTTTT.